The present T cell receptor (beta chain) was sequenced within a study of Ad26.COV2.S vaccination and SARS-CoV-2 variants. Study background: Dosing was one shot or two shots 56 days apart.

Study results and caveats: Measurement of non-spike TCR breadth gave similar results in vaccine and placebo recipients. Spike-specific TCR breadth in vaccine recipients exceeded that seen in placebo recipients.

Trimming removed 8 bases at V and 3 bases at J, with 14 bases between. CDR1 SNHLY and CDR2 FYNNEI come from the germline V gene. The CDR3 sequence is 13 residues long. Clones were sequenced by immunoSEQ multiplex PCR, and TCRdb holds only the in-frame ones, with some missing. This sample yields almost 400,000 clones, of which 89% are seen a single time; 1.9% belongs to the top ten. This sample's treatment: 19 received Ad26.COV2.S at low or high dose, single or two shots; 5 received placebo; per-sample allocation not given. Each sample was drawn 63 days after the first injection (of vaccine or placebo). This person who donated was an adult of 18-55 years in Boston. As regards this clone: The antigen remains unidentified.

The clonotype comes from a person between 18 and 60 years old who received the Ad26.COV2.S COVID-19 vaccine or a placebo. The chain combines TRBV2 with TRBJ2-7; D call uncertain. The starting material was peripheral blood, obtained in a trial of Ad26.COV2.S vaccine versus placebo. CDR3 residues: CASFEGPYYEQYF. CDR3 bases: TGTGCCAGCTTCGAAGGGCCGTACTACGAGCAGTACTTC. Looking up the rest from reference TRBV2 and TRBJ2-7 gives the full variable domain: EPEVTQTPSHQVTQMGQEVILRCVPISNHLYFYWYRQILGQKVEFLVSFYNNEISEKSEIFDDQFSVERPDGSNFTLKIRSTKLEDSAMYFCASFEGPYYEQYFGPGTRLTVT.